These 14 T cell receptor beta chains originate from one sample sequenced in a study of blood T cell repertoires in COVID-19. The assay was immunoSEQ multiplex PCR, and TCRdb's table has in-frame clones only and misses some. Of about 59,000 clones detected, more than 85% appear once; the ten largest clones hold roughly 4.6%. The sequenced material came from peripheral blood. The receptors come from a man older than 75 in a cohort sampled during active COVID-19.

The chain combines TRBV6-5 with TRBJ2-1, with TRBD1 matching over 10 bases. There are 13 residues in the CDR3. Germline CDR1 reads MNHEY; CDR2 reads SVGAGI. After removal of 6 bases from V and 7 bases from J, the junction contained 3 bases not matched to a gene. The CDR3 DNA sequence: TGTGCCAGCAGGCGGACAGGGGGGAATGAGCAGTTCTTC. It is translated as CASRRTGGNEQFF.

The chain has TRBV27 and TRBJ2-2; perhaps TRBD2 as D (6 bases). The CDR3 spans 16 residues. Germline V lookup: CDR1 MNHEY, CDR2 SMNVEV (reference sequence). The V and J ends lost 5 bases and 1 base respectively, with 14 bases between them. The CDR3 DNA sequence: TGTGCCAGCAGTCGGACCGGGAGAATGAACACCGGGGAGCTGTTTTTT. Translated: CASSRTGRMNTGELFF.

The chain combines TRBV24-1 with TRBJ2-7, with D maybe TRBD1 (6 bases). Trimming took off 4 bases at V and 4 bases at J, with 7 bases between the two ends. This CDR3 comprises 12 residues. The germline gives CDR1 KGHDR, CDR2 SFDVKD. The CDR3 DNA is TGTGCCACCAGTGAAACAGGGTACGAGCAGTACTTC. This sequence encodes CATSETGYEQYF.

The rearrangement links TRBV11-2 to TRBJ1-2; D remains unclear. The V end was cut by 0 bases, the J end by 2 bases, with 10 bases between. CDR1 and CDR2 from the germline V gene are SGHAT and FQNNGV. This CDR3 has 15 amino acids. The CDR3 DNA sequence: TGTGCCAGCAGCTTAGATTATGGGCCGAACTATGGCTACACCTTC. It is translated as CASSLDYGPNYGYTF.

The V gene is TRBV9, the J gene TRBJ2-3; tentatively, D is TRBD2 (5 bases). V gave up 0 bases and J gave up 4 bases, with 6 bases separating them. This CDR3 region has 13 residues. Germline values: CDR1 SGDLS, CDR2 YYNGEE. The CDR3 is CASSVGGSDTQYF. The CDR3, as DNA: TGTGCCAGCAGCGTAGGAGGGTCAGATACGCAGTATTTT.

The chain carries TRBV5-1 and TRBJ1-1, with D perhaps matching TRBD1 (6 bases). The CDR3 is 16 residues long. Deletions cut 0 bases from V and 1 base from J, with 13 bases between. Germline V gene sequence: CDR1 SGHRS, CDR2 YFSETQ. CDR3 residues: CASSLEAAGANTEAFF. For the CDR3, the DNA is TGCGCCAGCAGCTTGGAAGCAGCAGGGGCGAACACTGAAGCTTTCTTT.

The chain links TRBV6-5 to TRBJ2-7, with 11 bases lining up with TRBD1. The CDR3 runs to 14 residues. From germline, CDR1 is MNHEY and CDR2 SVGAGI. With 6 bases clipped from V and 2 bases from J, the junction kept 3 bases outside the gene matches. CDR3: CASRTGQGAYEQYF. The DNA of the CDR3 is TGTGCCAGCAGGACGGGACAGGGGGCCTACGAGCAGTACTTC.

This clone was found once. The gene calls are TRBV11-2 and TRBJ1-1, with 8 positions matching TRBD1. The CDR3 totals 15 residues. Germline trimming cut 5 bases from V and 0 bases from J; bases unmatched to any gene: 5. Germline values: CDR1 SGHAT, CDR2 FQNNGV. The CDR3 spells CASSPGQGLNTEAFF. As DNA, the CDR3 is TGTGCCAGCAGCCCAGGACAGGGATTGAACACTGAAGCTTTCTTT.

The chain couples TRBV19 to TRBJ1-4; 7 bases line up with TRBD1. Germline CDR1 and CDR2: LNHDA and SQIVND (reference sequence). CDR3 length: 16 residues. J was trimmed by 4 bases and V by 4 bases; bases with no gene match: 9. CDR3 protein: CASSKGDRKNNEKLFF. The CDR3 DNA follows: TGTGCCAGTAGTAAGGGGGACAGAAAGAATAATGAAAAACTGTTTTTT.

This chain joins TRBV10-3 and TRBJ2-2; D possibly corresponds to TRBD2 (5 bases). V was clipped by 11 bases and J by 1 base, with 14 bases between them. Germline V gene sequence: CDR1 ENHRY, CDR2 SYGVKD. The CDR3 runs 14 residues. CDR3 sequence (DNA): TGTGCCCACACGCCAGCGGAGAACACCGGGGAGCTGTTTTTT. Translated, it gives CAHTPAENTGELFF.

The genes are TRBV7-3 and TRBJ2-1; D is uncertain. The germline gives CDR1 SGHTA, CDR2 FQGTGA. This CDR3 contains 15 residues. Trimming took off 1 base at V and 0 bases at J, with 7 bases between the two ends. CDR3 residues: CASSLIHTSYNEQFF. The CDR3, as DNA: TGTGCCAGCAGCTTAATACATACCTCCTACAATGAGCAGTTCTTC.

The CDR3 region has the DNA TGTGCCAGCAGCCCCCTAGAGACCCAGTACTTC. Residues: CASSPLETQYF. The V and J genes are TRBV7-2 and TRBJ2-5, with unresolved D. Germline-derived CDR1 and CDR2 are SGHTA and FQGNSA. This CDR3 region has 11 residues. V lost 5 bases, J lost 4 bases, and 5 bases lay in between.

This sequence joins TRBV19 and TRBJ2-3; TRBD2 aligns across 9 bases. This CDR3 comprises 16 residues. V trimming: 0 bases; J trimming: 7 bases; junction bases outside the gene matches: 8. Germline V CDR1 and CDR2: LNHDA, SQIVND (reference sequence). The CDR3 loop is CASSIDLAGEVNTQYF. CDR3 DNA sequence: TGTGCCAGTAGTATAGATTTAGCGGGAGAGGTCAATACGCAGTATTTT.

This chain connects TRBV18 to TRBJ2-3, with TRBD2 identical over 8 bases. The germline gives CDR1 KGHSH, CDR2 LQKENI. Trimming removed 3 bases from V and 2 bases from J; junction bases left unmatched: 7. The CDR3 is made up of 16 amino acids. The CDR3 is CASSPPGLGLTDTQYF. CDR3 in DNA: TGTGCCAGCTCACCCCCGGGACTAGGCCTCACAGATACGCAGTATTTT.